Listed below are T cell receptor beta chains from one sample, sequenced in a study of control samples from healthy donors and cancer patients. The protocol was immunoSEQ multiplex PCR, while the TCRdb copy is restricted to in-frame clones and leaves out a portion. This table holds some 140,000 clones, around 92% found once. Sequencing was carried out using PBMCs. The origin of the receptors is a man in his fifties with head and neck cancer. Both conserved end residues are part of each CDR3. The D gene is left open where the match is weak. Clone size is not always given. Where it is, it says once, few, many or a class for expanded clones.

>TRBJ2-1|.|TRBD2|TRBV3-1/TRBV3-2
CASSQGEGLAVTEQFF
TGTGCCAGCAGCCAAGGGGAGGGACTAGCGGTGACCGAGCAGTTCTTC
>TRBJ2-2|.|.|TRBV6-5
CASSPVRGSTGELFF
TGTGCCAGCAGTCCGGTCAGGGGCTCCACCGGGGAGCTGTTTTTT
>TRBJ1-1|.|.|TRBV5-1
CASSLAGVGTEAFF
TGCGCCAGCAGCTTGGCAGGGGTGGGCACTGAAGCTTTCTTT
>TRBJ2-7|.|.|TRBV5-1
CASTTGVSSPYEQYF
TGCGCCAGCACCACGGGGGTTTCAAGTCCCTACGAGCAGTACTTC
>TRBJ1-2|.|.|TRBV5-6
CASSAGSTYYGYTF
TGTGCCAGCAGCGCAGGTTCTACTTACTATGGCTACACCTTC
>TRBJ2-1|.|TRBD1|TRBV19
CASRTGTGGNEQFF
TGTGCCAGTAGGACCGGGACAGGGGGCAATGAGCAGTTCTTC
>TRBJ1-5|.|.|TRBV6-1
CASSEMVGQPQHF
TGTGCCAGCAGTGAAATGGTCGGGCAGCCCCAGCATTTT
>TRBJ1-5|.|.|TRBV24-1
CATSGDGNQPQHF
TGTGCCACCAGTGGCGACGGCAATCAGCCCCAGCATTTT
>TRBJ1-5|.|TRBD1|TRBV6-6
CASRSPWTGLGQPQHF
TGTGCCAGCAGGAGTCCCTGGACAGGGCTGGGTCAGCCCCAGCATTTT
>TRBJ1-2|few|TRBD1|TRBV5-4
CASSLQGGLSSGYTF
TGTGCCAGCAGCTTGCAAGGGGGCCTGTCGAGTGGCTACACCTTC
>TRBJ2-3|.|TRBD2|TRBV2
CASSDRAGGTDTQYF
TGTGCCAGCAGTGACCGAGCGGGGGGCACAGATACGCAGTATTTT
>TRBJ2-2|.|TRBD1|TRBV6-4
CASSDAGTGGFGELFF
TGTGCCAGCAGTGACGCCGGGACAGGGGGCTTCGGGGAGCTGTTTTTT
>TRBJ1-1|few|.|TRBV6-1
CASSDEGPNTEAFF
TGTGCCAGCAGTGATGAGGGCCCAAACACTGAAGCTTTCTTT
>TRBJ1-1|.|.|TRBV28
CASSPRFNPAAGPLNTEAFF
TGTGCCAGCAGTCCTAGATTTAACCCGGCCGCGGGACCTCTGAACACTGAAGCTTTCTTT
>TRBJ2-5|.|.|TRBV11-2
CASTSRYQETQYF
TGTGCCAGCACGAGCCGATACCAAGAGACCCAGTACTTC
>TRBJ2-3|.|.|TRBV18
CASSPPAGGSTDTQYF
TGTGCCAGCTCACCACCGGCGGGCGGGAGCACAGATACGCAGTATTTT
>TRBJ2-1|.|.|TRBV19
CASNPSVGGVYNEQFF
TGTGCCAGTAACCCCTCCGTCGGCGGAGTCTACAATGAGCAGTTCTTC
>TRBJ1-2|.|TRBD1|TRBV11-2
CASSSGQGLDYGYTF
TGTGCCAGCAGCTCAGGACAGGGATTAGACTATGGCTACACCTTC
>TRBJ2-1|.|TRBD1|TRBV9
CASKGQGVNEQFF
TGTGCCAGCAAGGGACAGGGCGTCAATGAGCAGTTCTTC
>TRBJ2-2|.|TRBD2|TRBV3-1/TRBV3-2
CASSQEGSGGAPDGELFF
TGTGCCAGCAGCCAAGAAGGAAGCGGGGGGGCCCCCGACGGGGAGCTGTTTTTT
>TRBJ2-1|.|.|TRBV13
CASSLVGGPRNEQFF
TGTGCCAGCAGCTTAGTAGGGGGTCCCCGGAATGAGCAGTTCTTC
>TRBJ2-7|.|.|TRBV7-2
CASSLGGTFSYEQYF
TGTGCCAGCAGCTTAGGGGGGACCTTCTCCTACGAGCAGTACTTC
>TRBJ2-1|.|.|TRBV6-4
CASSDSLGDPYNEQFF
TGTGCCAGCAGTGACTCTTTGGGGGACCCCTACAATGAGCAGTTCTTC
>TRBJ2-1|.|.|TRBV5-4
CASSLGPRDNEQFF
TGTGCCAGCAGCTTGGGCCCGAGGGACAATGAGCAGTTCTTC
>TRBJ1-5|.|.|TRBV18
CASSPAGNQPQHF
TGTGCCAGCTCACCTGCAGGCAACCAGCCCCAGCATTTT
>TRBJ2-5|.|.|TRBV15
CATSRQGRETQYF
TGTGCCACCAGCAGGCAGGGCCGGGAGACCCAGTACTTC